This T cell receptor beta chain was captured by sequencing in a study of cytomegalovirus exposure and HLA in healthy donors. The donors comprised healthy bone marrow donors. Findings of the study overall: There were some public TCRs occurring in many donors, but most TCR sequences were rare.

PCR primers comprised 60 Vbeta and 13 Jbeta primers. How the authors handled the data: A later analysis tallied some 84 million unique TCR beta chains, around 10 million of them shared. Generated by immunoSEQ multiplex PCR, the TCRdb table keeps only in-frame clones and is missing some. The V and J calls and clone size were taken over from that table, and D and trimming were inferred from the DNA. The sample lists 160,000 or so clones; around 82% were seen once. For this clone: The antigen remains unidentified.

Losses at the gene ends were 0 bases for V and 9 bases for J; bases not matched to a gene: 3. CDR1 and CDR2 from the germline V gene are SGDLS and YYNGEE. There are 14 residues in the CDR3. The sample was PBMCs. The chain links TRBV9 to TRBJ1-6, with 7 bases that match TRBD1. The TCR sequence derives from a woman aged 45 to 65 in good health and CMV-seropositive. This CDR3 reads CASSVGGGGSPLHF. The CDR3 coding sequence is TGTGCCAGCAGCGTAGGAGGGGGCGGTTCACCCCTCCACTTT.